This TCR beta chain is drawn from a study of regulatory T cells. Findings and limits, study-wide: Hydrophobic residues at CDR3 positions 6 and 7 were enriched in conventional CD4+ T cells of CD3G-deficient patients.

Autoimmunity was present in every CD3G-deficient patient, worse in two. Patients aged 2 to 39 years had fewer naive and more memory CD4+ and CD8+ T cells. Sorting split CD4+ cells into CD25-high CD127-low Tregs and CD25-low CD127-high conventional T cells. Germline loops: CDR1 MNHNY, CDR2 SVGAGI (reference sequence). This CDR3 is built from 15 residues. The V gene end was trimmed by 7 bases and the J gene end by 3 bases; junction bases not matched to a gene: 11. This clone was seen a single time. The antigen is not known. The primer mix had 52 TRBV and 13 TRBJ primers. The repertoire was sequenced with immunoSEQ multiplex PCR; TCRdb's copy has only in-frame clones and lacks some. The sample lists 20,000 to 25,000 clones, 70% to 90% seen once, with approximately 1.2% in the top ten.

J is TRBJ1-2 and V is TRBV6-6; 7 positions agree with TRBD1. The sequenced sample was conventional CD4+ T cells sorted from blood. The source of this sequence is a child younger than 18 with CD3G deficiency. CDR3 nucleotide sequence: TGTGCCAGCACCAATATGGGAGGGGGCGACTATGGCTACACCTTC. This encodes CASTNMGGGDYGYTF.